This record covers a single T cell receptor (beta chain). Its antigen remains unknown. These data belong to a study of shared clonotypes between healthy human individuals. Trimming took off 1 base at V and 4 bases at J, with 4 bases between the two ends. Germline values: CDR1 MDHEN, CDR2 SYDVKM. The CDR3 covers 12 residues. The authors split each subset's genomic DNA evenly across several immunoSEQ plates. Sequencing was performed with immunoSEQ multiplex PCR; in TCRdb, only in-frame clones are kept and a portion is missing. The profile covers 1,400,000 or so clones, with about 98.5% appearing a single time and about 0.34% taken by the ten largest. Findings and caveats of the study: Larger richness was generally estimated for naive than memory subsets. Compared with clonotypes that all four donors shared, non-shared clonotypes had lower generation probabilities.

The chain joins TRBV28 to TRBJ1-1; D unclear. What was sequenced was naive CD4+ T cells sorted from blood. Subset described: CD45RA+ positively selected. The receptor's source is a man in his thirties or forties in good health. The CDR3 sequence is CASSLYLTEAFF. CDR3 DNA sequence: TGTGCCAGCAGTTTATATCTCACTGAAGCTTTCTTT.